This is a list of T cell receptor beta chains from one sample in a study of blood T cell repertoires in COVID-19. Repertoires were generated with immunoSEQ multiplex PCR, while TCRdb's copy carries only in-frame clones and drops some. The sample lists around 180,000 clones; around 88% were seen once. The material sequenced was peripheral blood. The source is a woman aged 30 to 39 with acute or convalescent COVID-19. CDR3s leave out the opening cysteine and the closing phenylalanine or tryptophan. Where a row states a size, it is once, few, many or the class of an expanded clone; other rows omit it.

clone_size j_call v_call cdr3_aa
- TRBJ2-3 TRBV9 ASSVAAGGEADTQY
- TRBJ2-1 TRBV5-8 ASSFSVGEQF
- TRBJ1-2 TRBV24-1 ATSGSPGEPFGYT
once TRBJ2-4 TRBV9 ASSPGQGKNIQY
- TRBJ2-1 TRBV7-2 ASSLPGRLGYRNEQF
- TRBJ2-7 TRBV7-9 ASSYPASGRSYEQY
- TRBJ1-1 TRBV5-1 ASSPDRGLHTEAF
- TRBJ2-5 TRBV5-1 ASRTGTGEETQY
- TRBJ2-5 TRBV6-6 ASSYSSSRQETQY
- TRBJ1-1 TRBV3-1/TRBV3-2 ASSRTDPNEAF
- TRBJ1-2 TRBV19 ASFSTGIYGYT
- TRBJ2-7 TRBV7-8 ASSSLAGAYEQY
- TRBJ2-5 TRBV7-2 ASSLGGTRRRETQY
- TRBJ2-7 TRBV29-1 SVAPGQVSYEQY
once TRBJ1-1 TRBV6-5 ASSTGSVTEAF
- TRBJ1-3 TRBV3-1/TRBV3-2 ASSQSRGGNTIY
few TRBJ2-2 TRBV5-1 ASSSGTGNAGELF
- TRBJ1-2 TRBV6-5 ASREEVSYGYT
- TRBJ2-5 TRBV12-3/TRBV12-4 ASSLARETQY
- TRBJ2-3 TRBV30 AWRRGQGAHYSRTQY
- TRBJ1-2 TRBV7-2 ASSLVGRGQAYGYT
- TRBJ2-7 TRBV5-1 ASSLGPREEHEQY
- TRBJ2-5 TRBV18 ASSPFRVETQY
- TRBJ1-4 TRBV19 ASSTSHSPTNEKLF
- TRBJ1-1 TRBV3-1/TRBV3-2 ASSRALTDLNTEAF
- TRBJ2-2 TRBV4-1 ASSHETGPLSGELF
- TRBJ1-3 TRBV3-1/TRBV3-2 ASAARDRGRNTIY
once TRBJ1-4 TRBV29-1 SVVGQYEKLF
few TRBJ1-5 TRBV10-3 AISELATLQAQH
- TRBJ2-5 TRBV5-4 ASSPSGQETQY
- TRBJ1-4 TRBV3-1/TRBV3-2 ASSQGGFQPLF
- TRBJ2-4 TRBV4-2 ASSQDRRTIDIQY
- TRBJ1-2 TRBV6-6 ASTTGGEGYT
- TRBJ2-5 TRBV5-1 ASSKPGAETQY
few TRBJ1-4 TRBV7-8 ASSLALLEGGGEKLF
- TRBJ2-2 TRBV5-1 ASSKREGHTGELF
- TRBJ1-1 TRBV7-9 ASSPWGGTEAF
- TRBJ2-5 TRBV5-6 ASSFHETQY
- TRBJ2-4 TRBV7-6 ASSLEERLAKNIQY
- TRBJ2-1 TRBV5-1 ASHKKLAGESEQF
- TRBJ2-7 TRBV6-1 ASSEFPGLASRD
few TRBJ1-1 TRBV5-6 ASSLNLGGAF
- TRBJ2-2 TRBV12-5 ASGPDRGLNTGELF
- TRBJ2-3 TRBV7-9 ASSEQGTTDTQY
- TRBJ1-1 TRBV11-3 ASSILWTDMNTEAF
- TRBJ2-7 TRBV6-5 ASRFQASSYEQY
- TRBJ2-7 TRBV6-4 ASKRPGLAGREQY
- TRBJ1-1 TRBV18 ASSPQGAQDTEAF
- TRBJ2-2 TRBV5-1 ASSLFSANTGELF
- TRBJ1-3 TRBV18 ASSPQQVPGNTIY
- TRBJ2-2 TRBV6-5 ASSPGAGELF
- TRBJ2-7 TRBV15 ATRSGFSYEQY
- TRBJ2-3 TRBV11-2 ASSEVRAGPQY
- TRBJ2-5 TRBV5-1 ASSLMLAGEETQY
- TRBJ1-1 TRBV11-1 ASSPAGAEAF